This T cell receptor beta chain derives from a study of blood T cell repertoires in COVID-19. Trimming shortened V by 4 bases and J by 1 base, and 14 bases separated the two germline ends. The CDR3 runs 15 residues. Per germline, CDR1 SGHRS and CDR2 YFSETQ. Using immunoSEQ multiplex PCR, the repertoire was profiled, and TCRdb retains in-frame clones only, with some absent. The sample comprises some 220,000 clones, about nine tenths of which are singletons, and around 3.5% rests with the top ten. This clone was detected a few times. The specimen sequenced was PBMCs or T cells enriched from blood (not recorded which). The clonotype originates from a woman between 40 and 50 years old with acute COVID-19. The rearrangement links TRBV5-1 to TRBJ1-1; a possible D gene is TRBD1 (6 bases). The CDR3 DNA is TGCGCCAGCAGCGCTGCCGGGACACCGAACACTGAAGCTTTCTTT. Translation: CASSAAGTPNTEAFF. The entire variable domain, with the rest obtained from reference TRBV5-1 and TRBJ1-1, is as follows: KAGVTQTPRYLIKTRGQQVTLSCSPISGHRSVSWYQQTPGQGLQFLFEYFSETQRNKGNFPGRFSGRQFSNSRSEMNVSTLELGDSALYLCASSAAGTPNTEAFFGQGTRLTVV.